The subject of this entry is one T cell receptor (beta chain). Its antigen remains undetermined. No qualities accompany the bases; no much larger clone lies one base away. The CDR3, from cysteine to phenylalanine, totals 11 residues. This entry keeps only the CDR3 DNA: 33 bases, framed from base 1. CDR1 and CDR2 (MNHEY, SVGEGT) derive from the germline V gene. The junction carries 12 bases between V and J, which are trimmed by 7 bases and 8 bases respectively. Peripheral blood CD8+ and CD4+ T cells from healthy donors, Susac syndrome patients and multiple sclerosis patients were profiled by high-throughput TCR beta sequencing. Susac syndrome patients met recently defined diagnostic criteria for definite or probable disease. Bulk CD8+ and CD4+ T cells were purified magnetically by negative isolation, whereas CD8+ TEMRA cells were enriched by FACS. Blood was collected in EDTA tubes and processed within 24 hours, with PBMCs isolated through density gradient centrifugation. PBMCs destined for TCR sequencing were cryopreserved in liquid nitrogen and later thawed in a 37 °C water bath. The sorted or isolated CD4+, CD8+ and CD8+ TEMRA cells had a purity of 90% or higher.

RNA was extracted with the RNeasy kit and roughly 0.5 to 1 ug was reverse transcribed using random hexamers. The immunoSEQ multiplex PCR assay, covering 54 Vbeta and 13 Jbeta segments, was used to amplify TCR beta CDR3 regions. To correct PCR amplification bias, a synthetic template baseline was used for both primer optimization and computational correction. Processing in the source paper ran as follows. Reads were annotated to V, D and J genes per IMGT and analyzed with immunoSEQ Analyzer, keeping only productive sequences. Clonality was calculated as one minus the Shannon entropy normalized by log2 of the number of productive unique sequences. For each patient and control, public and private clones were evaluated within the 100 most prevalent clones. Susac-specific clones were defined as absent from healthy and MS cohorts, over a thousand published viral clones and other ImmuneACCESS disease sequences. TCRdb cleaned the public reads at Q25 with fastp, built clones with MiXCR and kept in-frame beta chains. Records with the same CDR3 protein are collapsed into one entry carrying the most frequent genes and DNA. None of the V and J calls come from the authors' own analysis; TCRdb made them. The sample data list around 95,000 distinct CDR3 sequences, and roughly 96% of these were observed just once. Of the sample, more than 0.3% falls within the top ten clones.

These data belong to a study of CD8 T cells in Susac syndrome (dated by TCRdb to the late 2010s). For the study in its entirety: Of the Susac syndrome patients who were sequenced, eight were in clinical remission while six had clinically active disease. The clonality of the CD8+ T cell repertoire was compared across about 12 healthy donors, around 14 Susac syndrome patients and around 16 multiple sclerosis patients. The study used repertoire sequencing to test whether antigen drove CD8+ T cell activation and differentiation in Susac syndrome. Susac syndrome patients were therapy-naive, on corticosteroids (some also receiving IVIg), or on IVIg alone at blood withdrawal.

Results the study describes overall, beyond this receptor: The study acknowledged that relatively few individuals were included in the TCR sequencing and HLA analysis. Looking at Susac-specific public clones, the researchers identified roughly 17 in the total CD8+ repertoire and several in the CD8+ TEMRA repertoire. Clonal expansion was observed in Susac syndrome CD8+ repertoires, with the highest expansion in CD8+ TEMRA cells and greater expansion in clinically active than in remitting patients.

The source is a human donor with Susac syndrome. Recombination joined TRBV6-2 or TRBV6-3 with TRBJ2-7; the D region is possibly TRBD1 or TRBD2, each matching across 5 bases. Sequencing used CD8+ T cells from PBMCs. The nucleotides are TGTGCCAGCACCCCGGGGACGCAGCAGTACTTC. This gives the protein CASTPGTQQYF.